This T cell receptor (beta chain) was identified during a study of T cell repertoires in cytomegalovirus infection. V was trimmed by 6 bases and J by 5 bases, leaving 14 bases between them. This CDR3 is built from 13 residues. From germline, CDR1 is ENHRY and CDR2 SYGVKD. The table lists this clonotype with a few counts. Its matching antigen is unknown. Using its own MiXCR run on the reads, TCRdb lists one record per CDR3 protein. The sample holds 55,000 to 70,000 distinct CDR3 sequences, around 30% seen once. This TCR was sampled from a human donor in good health (CMV status not recorded). Some clones in this sample may be carry-over from other donors' samples. The sequenced sample was PBMCs, sequenced either directly or after in vitro stimulation (not recorded which). The rearrangement uses TRBV10-3 and TRBJ2-7; D not resolved. CDR3 loop: CAIRAEGVDEQYF. The CDR3 region has the DNA TGTGCCATCAGGGCAGAAGGTGTCGACGAGCAGTACTTC.